Given below is one T cell receptor beta chain in context. Its specificity is unknown. Time point specified: week 23, last vaccination. A single vaccine dose contained 300 ug of mutant IDH1 20-mer peptide, and topical imiquimod was used with it. The astrocytomas were IDH1-mutant, ATRX-negative, and WHO grade 3 or 4. The source of the sample is a study of a mutant IDH1 vaccine in newly diagnosed glioma. Looking at the study overall: Onset of vaccination occurred 4-6 weeks following radiotherapy alone, or with temozolomide cycles. The sex distribution of treated patients was around 60% male and about 38% female, with a mean age of 40.4 years. Study-wide results and limits: Evidence of vaccine-induced immune responses was documented in roughly 93% of patients.

This table comes from immunoSEQ multiplex PCR, and its TCRdb copy is limited to in-frame clones, with some not included. The table has approximately 60,000 clones, about 81% seen once. Germline V gene sequence: CDR1 SNHLY, CDR2 FYNNEI. This CDR3 has 15 amino acids. J lost 2 bases, V lost 6 bases, and 6 bases had no gene match. This TCR derives from a woman aged 40 to 49 with glioma. Some clones in this sample may be carry-over from other donors' samples. The sample consisted of PBMCs, taken from a glioma patient whose treatment included an IDH1 peptide vaccine. The rearrangement uses TRBV2 and TRBJ1-4; 7 positions match TRBD1. In DNA form, the CDR3 reads TGTGCCAGCAGAGAGACAGGGAATACTAATGAAAAACTGTTTTTT. This encodes CASRETGNTNEKLFF.